The rows below give T cell receptor beta chains drawn from one sample of a study of tumor-infiltrating lymphocytes in primary liver carcinoma. MiXCR, applied by TCRdb to the multiplex PCR reads, yields one record per CDR3 protein. Among 100,000 to 150,000 distinct CDR3 sequences listed, approximately 64% were seen once. Sequencing was performed on liver tumor tissue from sampling region 3. These receptors were obtained from a woman aged 55-70 years with primary liver carcinoma and hepatitis B virus infection. The CDR3 runs from the conserved cysteine through the conserved F or W. Only some rows state a clone size, as once, few, many or a class for expanded clones.

length,size,V,CDR3
14,NA,TRBV29-1,CSVPESLDGETKYF
15,few,TRBV2,CASNVDSGRAHEQYF
13,once,TRBV5-6,CASSLVGGNEQYF
15,NA,TRBV5-1,CASSFRGLTYNEQFF
13,once,TRBV11-3,CASSPRSGGTQYF
16,NA,TRBV11-2,CASSSTRLHGPDTQYF
16,NA,TRBV28,CASSPTLAGQQETQYF
16,NA,TRBV12-3/TRBV12-4,CASSQTTTSVVRQEFF
15,many,TRBV18,CASSPRQGAVNEQYF
16,NA,TRBV11-3,CASIATSGDQYNGQFF
14,medium-sized,TRBV6-5,CASIRLSGSDTQYF
14,NA,TRBV7-8,CASSPTSGMNIQYF